This T cell receptor (beta chain) was documented in a study of blood T cell repertoires in COVID-19. Overall study context: Acute and convalescent COVID-19 specimens originated in the United States, Italy and Spain. Nucleic acid was either cDNA or gDNA, and it came from T cells, B-cell-depleted T cells, or PBMCs.

In the original workflow: Using reference gene primer amplification, nucleated cell counts were estimated. Sequenced by immunoSEQ multiplex PCR; TCRdb stores in-frame clones only, minus some. That table gives V, J and clone size, and the DNA gave D and trimming. The sample includes 50,000 to 65,000 clones, 65% to 90% of them seen just once. The origin of this receptor is a man in his sixties with acute or convalescent COVID-19. Sample: peripheral blood.

The CDR3 DNA reads TGTGCCAGCAGTTTATTACGTGTAGCGGGGGGGGTCGATGAGCAGTTCTTC. This encodes CASSLLRVAGGVDEQFF. The gene calls are TRBV27 and TRBJ2-1, with 11 positions matching TRBD2. J was trimmed by 8 bases and V by 1 base; bases with no gene match: 10. From germline, CDR1 is MNHEY and CDR2 SMNVEV (reference sequence). This CDR3 is built from 17 residues.